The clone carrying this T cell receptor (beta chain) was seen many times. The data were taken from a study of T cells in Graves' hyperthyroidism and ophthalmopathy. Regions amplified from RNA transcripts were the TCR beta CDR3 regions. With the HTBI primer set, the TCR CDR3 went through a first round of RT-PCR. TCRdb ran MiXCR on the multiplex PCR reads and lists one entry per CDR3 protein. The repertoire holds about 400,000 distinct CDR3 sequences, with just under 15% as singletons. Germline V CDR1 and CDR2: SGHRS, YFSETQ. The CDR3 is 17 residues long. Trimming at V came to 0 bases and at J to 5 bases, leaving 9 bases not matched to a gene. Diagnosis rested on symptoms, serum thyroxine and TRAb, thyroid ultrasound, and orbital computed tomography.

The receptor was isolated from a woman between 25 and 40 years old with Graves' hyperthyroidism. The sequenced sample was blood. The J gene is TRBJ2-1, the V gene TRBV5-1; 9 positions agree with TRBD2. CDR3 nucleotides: TGCGCCAGCAGCTTGGCCTGGCAGCGGGAGGAAGACAATGAGCAGTTCTTC. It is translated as CASSLAWQREEDNEQFF.